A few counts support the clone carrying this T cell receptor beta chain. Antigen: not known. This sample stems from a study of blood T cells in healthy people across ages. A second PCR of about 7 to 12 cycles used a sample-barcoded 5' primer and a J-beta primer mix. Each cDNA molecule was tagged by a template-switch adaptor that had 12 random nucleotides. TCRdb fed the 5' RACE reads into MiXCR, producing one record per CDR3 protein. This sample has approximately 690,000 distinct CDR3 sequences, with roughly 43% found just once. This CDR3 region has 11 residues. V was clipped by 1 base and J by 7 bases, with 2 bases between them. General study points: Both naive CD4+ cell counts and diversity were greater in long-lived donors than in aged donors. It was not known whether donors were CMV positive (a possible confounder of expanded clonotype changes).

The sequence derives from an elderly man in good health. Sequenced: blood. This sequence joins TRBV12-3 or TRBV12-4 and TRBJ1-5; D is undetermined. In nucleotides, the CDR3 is TGTGCCAGCAGTTTAGGGCAGCCCCAGCATTTT. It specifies CASSLGQPQHF.